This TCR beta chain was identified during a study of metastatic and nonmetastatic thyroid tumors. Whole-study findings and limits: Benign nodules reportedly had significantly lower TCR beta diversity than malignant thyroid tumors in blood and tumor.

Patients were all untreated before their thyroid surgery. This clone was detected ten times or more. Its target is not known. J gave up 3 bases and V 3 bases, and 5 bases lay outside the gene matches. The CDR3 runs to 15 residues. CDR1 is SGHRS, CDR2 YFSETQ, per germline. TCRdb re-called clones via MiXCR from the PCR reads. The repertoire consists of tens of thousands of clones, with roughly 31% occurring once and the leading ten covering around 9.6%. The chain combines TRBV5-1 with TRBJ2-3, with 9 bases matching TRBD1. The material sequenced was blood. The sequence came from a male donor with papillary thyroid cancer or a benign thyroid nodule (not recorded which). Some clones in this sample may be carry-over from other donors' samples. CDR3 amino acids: CASSSDRGWTDTQYF. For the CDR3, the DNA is TGCGCCAGCAGCTCGGACAGGGGCTGGACAGATACGCAGTATTTT.